The next 24 T cell receptor beta chains were all read from a single sample in a study of OX40 agonist ivuxolimab in advanced cancers. Receptors were amplified or captured by the immunoSEQ multiplex PCR assay. TCRdb obtained this table from immuneACCESS and retained in-frame rearrangements with V and J assigned. These tables miss some clones; where compared with another copy, unresolved V genes account for less than half of the shortfall, and the remainder is unexplained. This sample lists more than 50,000 clones; less than 85% were detected once. The ten largest clonotypes hold roughly 4% of the sample. The specimen was CD4+ or CD8+ T cells sorted from blood, collected in a trial of the OX40 agonist ivuxolimab. The receptor set was obtained from an adult with an advanced solid tumor such as melanoma, head and neck, liver or kidney cancer.

The chain joins TRBV4-3 to TRBJ2-2; D is unresolved. Deletions cut 0 bases from V and 6 bases from J, with 8 bases between. Germline assignment: CDR1 LGHNA and CDR2 YSLEER. The CDR3 is 14 amino acids. Here the CDR3 reads CASSQDRNPGELFF. In DNA form, the CDR3 reads TGCGCCAGCAGCCAAGATCGAAATCCCGGGGAGCTGTTTTTT.

The chain is built from TRBV28 and TRBJ2-1; 11 bases map to TRBD1. V lost 9 bases and J lost 3; bases outside the gene matches: 7. The germline gives CDR1 MDHEN, CDR2 SYDVKM. The length of the CDR3 is 15 residues. CDR3 DNA: TGTGCCAGTGCCCGGACAGGGGGCGTCTACAATGAGCAGTTCTTC. Translation: CASARTGGVYNEQFF.

This clone has a single count. The chain links TRBV30 to TRBJ1-2, with TRBD1 matching 11 bases. The CDR3 totals 12 residues. Germline V CDR1 and CDR2: GTSNPN, SVGIG (reference sequence). V lost 1 base to trimming and J lost 8 bases; unmatched junction nucleotides: 0. In nucleotides, the CDR3 is TGTGCCTGGAGTGGGACAGGGGGCGGCTACACCTTC. This gives the protein CAWSGTGGGYTF.

This clone was observed a few times. V gene TRBV7-7 combines with J gene TRBJ1-2, with D unclear. Deletions cut 4 bases from V and 4 bases from J, with 16 bases between. CDR3 length equals 15 residues. Germline loops: CDR1 SSHAT, CDR2 FNYEAQ (reference sequence). The CDR3 loop is CASSCQCRKTYGYTF. Here the CDR3 DNA reads TGTGCCAGCAGCTGTCAGTGCCGAAAGACCTATGGCTACACCTTC.

The chain carries TRBV5-1 and TRBJ1-1, with TRBD1 matching 8 bases. V was pared by 0 bases and J by 8 bases, with 3 bases of the junction left unmatched. CDR3 length: 13 amino acids. Germline lookup yields CDR1 SGHRS and CDR2 YFSETQ. DNA of the CDR3: TGCGCCAGCAGCTTGGTCGGGACAGGAGAAGCTTTCTTT. It yields the protein CASSLVGTGEAFF.

This chain connects TRBV27 to TRBJ2-7; 14 nucleotides match TRBD2. V gave up 4 bases and J gave up 6 bases; unmatched junction bases: 5. The CDR3 spans 15 residues. From germline, CDR1 is MNHEY and CDR2 SMNVEV (reference sequence). The chain's CDR3 is CASSSGLAGVGEQYF. The CDR3 nucleotides read TGTGCCAGCAGTTCGGGACTAGCGGGAGTAGGCGAGCAGTACTTC.

The rearrangement links TRBV5-4 to TRBJ2-5; D is unresolved. Germline V gene lookup returns CDR1 SGHNT and CDR2 YYREEE (reference sequence). The ends were cut back, 1 base at V and 5 bases at J, with 3 bases in the middle. The CDR3 covers 11 residues. CDR3 protein: CASSLYETQYF. CDR3 coding DNA: TGTGCCAGCAGCTTGTATGAGACCCAGTACTTC.

This clone was seen just once. The J gene is TRBJ2-7, the V gene TRBV5-4; TRBD1 matches at 10 bases. The CDR3 has 15 amino acids. The germline gives CDR1 SGHNT, CDR2 YYREEE (reference sequence). V trimming: 4 bases; J trimming: 2 bases; junction bases outside the gene matches: 6. The CDR3 reads CASSAAGTGAYEQYF. CDR3 nucleotide sequence: TGTGCCAGCAGCGCGGCCGGGACAGGGGCCTACGAGCAGTACTTC.

V usage is TRBV11-2 and J usage is TRBJ2-2; D ambiguous. V lost 4 bases to trimming and J lost 6 bases, with 3 bases between them. The CDR3 extends over 11 amino acids. Germline V gives CDR1 SGHAT, CDR2 FQNNGV. Here the CDR3 DNA reads TGTGCCAGCAGCTCCCCCGGGGAGCTGTTTTTT. Residues: CASSSPGELFF.

This chain links TRBV5-1 with TRBJ1-5, with a possible D match to TRBD1 (6 bases). The germline gives CDR1 SGHRS, CDR2 YFSETQ. Trimming shortened V by 5 bases and J by 4 bases, and 16 bases separated the two germline ends. The CDR3 contains 15 residues. The CDR3 coding sequence is TGCGCCAGCAGGCCCACCGGGACAACTAATCAGCCCCAGCATTTT. Encoded protein: CASRPTGTTNQPQHF.

V gene TRBV30 combines with J gene TRBJ1-1; D is ambiguous. CDR3 length: 13 residues. Germline values: CDR1 GTSNPN, CDR2 SVGIG (reference sequence). V was clipped by 2 bases and J by 11 bases, with 18 bases between them. The chain's CDR3 is CAWSPERLGSAFF. The CDR3 DNA sequence: TGTGCCTGGAGTCCGGAGAGGCTGGGCAGTGCTTTCTTT. Filled out from reference TRBV30 and TRBJ1-1, the complete variable domain reads SQTIHQWPATLVQPVGSPLSLECTVEGTSNPNLYWYRQAAGRGLQLLFYSVGIGQISSEVPQNLSASRPQDRQFILSSKKLLLSDSGFYLCAWSPERLGSAFFGQGTRLTVV.

V gene TRBV5-1 combines with J gene TRBJ2-5, with D unclear. Between the trimmed V and J ends, which lost 2 bases and 4 bases, there was a span of 3 bases. CDR1 SGHRS and CDR2 YFSETQ come from the germline V gene. The CDR3 is made up of 11 amino acids. CDR3 residues: CASSFGETQYF. CDR3 DNA sequence: TGCGCCAGCAGCTTTGGAGAGACCCAGTACTTC.

This chain links TRBV19 with TRBJ2-7, with 8 bases matching TRBD2. The CDR3 contains 13 residues. The V segment lost 6 bases and the J segment 1 base; nucleotides outside the gene matches: 2. Germline-derived CDR1 and CDR2 are LNHDA and SQIVND (reference sequence). The CDR3 is CASRGLGSYEQYF. In DNA, the CDR3 is TGTGCCAGTAGGGGACTAGGATCCTACGAGCAGTACTTC.

The genes are TRBV18 and TRBJ2-3, with D perhaps matching TRBD1 or TRBD2 (5 bases each). V was pared by 3 bases and J by 2 bases, with 9 bases between. The germline V gene encodes CDR1 KGHSH and CDR2 LQKENI. The CDR3 has 14 residues. For the CDR3, the DNA is TGTGCCAGCTCACCGACCGGGGCCACAGATACGCAGTATTTT. Translated, it gives CASSPTGATDTQYF.

CDR3: CASSEGPTNEKLFF. The CDR3 DNA sequence: TGTGCCAGCAGTGAAGGTCCAACTAATGAAAAACTGTTTTTT. The rearrangement joins TRBV25-1 to TRBJ1-4; D is undetermined. CDR1 and CDR2 (germline): MGHDK, SYGVNS. V was pared by 2 bases and J by 0 bases, with 4 bases between. The CDR3 is 14 residues long.

The genes are TRBV4-2 and TRBJ1-2, with 10 positions matching TRBD1. Germline V gene lookup returns CDR1 LGHNA and CDR2 YNFKEQ. This CDR3 region has 16 residues. The J segment lost 4 bases and the V segment lost 3 bases, leaving 8 bases of the junction unmatched. The CDR3 coding sequence is TGTGCCAGCAGCCATCCGACAGGGGGCGCATTCTATGGCTACACCTTC. Translated, it gives CASSHPTGGAFYGYTF.

Worth noting for this clone: Its ends do not fully match the called genes, so a read error is possible. The chain employs TRBV28 and TRBJ2-7, with no clear D. The germline CDR1 and CDR2 sequences are MDHEN and SYDVKM. The CDR3 contains 14 residues. The CDR3 region is CASSASRPSSEQYF. CDR3 in DNA: TGTGCCAGCAGCGCTAGTCGGCCTTCCTCCGAGCAGTACTTC.

The chain employs TRBV2 and TRBJ1-6; TRBD1 matches 10 bases. CDR3 length: 20 residues. Germline V gene sequence: CDR1 SNHLY, CDR2 FYNNEI. V was clipped by 3 bases and J by 0 bases; unmatched bases: 11. The DNA for the CDR3 is TGTGCCAGCAGTGAGCGGGGGGACAGGGGACTGAGCTCCTATAATTCACCCCTCCACTTT. This sequence encodes CASSERGDRGLSSYNSPLHF.

The V and J genes are TRBV28 and TRBJ1-4, with D possibly being TRBD1 (5 bases). Germline V lookup: CDR1 MDHEN, CDR2 SYDVKM. The CDR3 covers 14 residues. Trimming removed 6 bases from V and 11 bases from J, with 19 bases in between. CDR3 bases: TGTGCCAGCAGCCCAGGGCCCGTAGCGCTTAAACTGTTTTTT. The encoded protein is CASSPGPVALKLFF.

The rearrangement joins TRBV7-3 to TRBJ2-1; D is uncertain. This CDR3 comprises 14 residues. CDR1 SGHTA and CDR2 FQGTGA come from the germline V gene. V was clipped by 3 bases and J by 0 bases, with 6 bases between them. For the CDR3, the DNA is TGTGCCAGCAGCTTCCCTACCTCCTACAATGAGCAGTTCTTC. Its protein is CASSFPTSYNEQFF.

This clone was seen once. The chain carries TRBV14 and TRBJ2-5; no clear D. Germline CDR1 is SGHDN and CDR2 is FVKESK. The CDR3 is made up of 11 amino acids. With 0 bases removed from V and 5 bases from J, the gap between germline ends came to 1 base. The DNA for the CDR3 is TGTGCCAGCAGCCAAGATGAGACCCAGTACTTC. Encoded protein: CASSQDETQYF.

CDR3 sequence: CASSQGYSGTGPTGELFF. CDR3 in DNA: TGTGCCAGCAGCCAAGGGTATTCCGGGACAGGTCCCACCGGGGAGCTGTTTTTT. The gene calls are TRBV14 and TRBJ2-2, with 8 bases that match TRBD1. V lost 1 base to trimming and J lost 4 bases; unmatched junction nucleotides: 11. The CDR3 extends over 18 amino acids. Germline loops: CDR1 SGHDN, CDR2 FVKESK.

V and J are TRBV11-2 and TRBJ1-1; 8 bases are shared with TRBD1. This CDR3 has 17 amino acids. Germline lookup yields CDR1 SGHAT and CDR2 FQNNGV. Trimming removed 3 bases from V and 4 bases from J; junction bases left unmatched: 13. CDR3 region: CASSFPRRQGSATEAFF. The CDR3, as DNA: TGTGCCAGCAGCTTCCCTCGAAGACAGGGGAGCGCCACTGAAGCTTTCTTT. The variable domain in full, completed from reference TRBV11-2 and TRBJ1-1, reads EAGVAQSPRYKIIEKRQSVAFWCNPISGHATLYWYQQILGQGPKLLIQFQNNGVVDDSQLPKDRFSAERLKGVDSTLKIQPAKLEDSAVYLCASSFPRRQGSATEAFFGQGTRLTVV.

The V and J genes are TRBV6-6 and TRBJ2-5; D remains ambiguous. Germline CDR1 reads MNHNY; CDR2 reads SVGAGI (reference sequence). V dropped 7 bases and J dropped 0 bases, with 6 bases sitting between them. This CDR3 is built from 12 residues. CDR3 nucleotides: TGTGCCAGCAATGAGTACCAAGAGACCCAGTACTTC. Translated, it gives CASNEYQETQYF.